This T cell receptor beta chain was retrieved from a study of T-cell reconstitution after alpha-beta-depleted transplantation in children. In germline, CDR1 is ENHRY, CDR2 SYGVKD. This CDR3 is 12 amino acids long. V gave up 8 bases and J gave up 3 bases, with 10 bases separating them. Preparation of the TCRbeta library used unique molecular identifiers. TCRdb reprocessed the PCR reads via MiXCR and lists one record per CDR3 protein. The table records fewer than 500,000 distinct CDR3 sequences, around 46% of them present only once. The specimen was PBMCs, collected before TCRalphabeta/CD19-depleted stem cell transplant. This receptor was identified in a girl aged 2 to 9 with aplastic anemia, due to receive a stem cell transplant. This chain joins TRBV10-3 and TRBJ2-5, with D perhaps given as TRBD1 or TRBD2 (5 bases each). The CDR3 region has the DNA TGTGCCATCCGAGGGGCTGAAGAGACCCAGTACTTC. Translation gives CAIRGAEETQYF.